This TCR beta chain stems from a study of T-cell memory formation after mild COVID-19. One entry per CDR3 protein results from TCRdb running MiXCR on the 5' RACE reads. The sample lists under 450,000 distinct CDR3 sequences, under 25% occurring once. This clonotype was observed a handful of times. Its target is not known. Trimming removed 5 bases at V and 15 bases at J, with 20 bases between. This CDR3 comprises 13 residues. Germline V gene sequence: CDR1 SEHNR, CDR2 FQNEAQ (reference sequence). Overall study results and limits: Contracting CD4+ clones sat mainly in CM and EM; CD8+ in EMRA.

Input material: PBMCs or a T cell subset sorted from them (not recorded which). This clonotype was obtained from a man aged 18-30 years who had mild COVID-19 (a few samples of this study predate the infection). Cell type and time point are not known. The rearrangement joins TRBV7-9 to TRBJ2-1; weak D call: TRBD2 (5 bases). The DNA for the CDR3 is TGTGCCAGCAGCAGTAGCTACCCTAGGGCGGGGTTCTTC. It yields the protein CASSSSYPRAGFF.